This entry describes one T cell receptor (beta chain). The V segment lost 5 bases and the J segment 3 bases; nucleotides outside the gene matches: 6. The CDR3 has 14 amino acids. The germline gives CDR1 GTSNPN, CDR2 SVGIG (reference sequence). This entry is derived from a study of blood T cell repertoires in COVID-19. Background on the study: Acute and convalescent COVID-19 specimens originated in the United States, Italy and Spain. In each case, the material was cDNA or gDNA derived from T cells, B-cell-depleted T cells, or PBMCs.

The participants were between roughly 18 and 89 years old and came from roughly 24 US areas. Clones were read by immunoSEQ multiplex PCR, and TCRdb kept only the in-frame ones, dropping some. Seen here are about 280,000 clones, roughly 85% observed once, and the top ten hold 5%. The chain joins TRBV30 to TRBJ1-4; 7 bases are a match to TRBD1. The sequenced sample consisted of PBMCs or T cells enriched from blood (not recorded which). The origin of this receptor is a man in his forties who had been exposed to COVID-19. The CDR3, as DNA: TGTGCCTGGCAGGACAGGCCGGCTAATGAAAAACTGTTTTTT. The encoded protein is CAWQDRPANEKLFF.